One and the same sample provided the 12 T cell receptor beta chains below, sequenced in a study of T cells in Graves' hyperthyroidism and ophthalmopathy. TCR beta CDR3 sequences were amplified from RNA transcripts. The TCR CDR3 was amplified in a first-round RT-PCR using the HTBI primer set. One entry per CDR3 protein, called by TCRdb with MiXCR from the multiplex PCR reads. The sample has 550,000 to 700,000 distinct CDR3 sequences, 35% to 55% seen once; the top ten hold around 19%. Material for sequencing was peripheral blood or thyroid tissue (not recorded which). These receptor sequences come from an adult woman with Graves' disease, either hyperthyroidism or ophthalmopathy (not recorded which).

The V gene is TRBV7-9, the J gene TRBJ1-5; D gene unclear. The CDR3 length is 14 residues. Germline V gives CDR1 SEHNR, CDR2 FQNEAQ (reference sequence). V lost 6 bases and J 2 bases, leaving 11 bases between the germline ends. The CDR3 region is CASRVAQGNQPQHF. DNA of the CDR3: TGTGCCAGCAGAGTGGCGCAGGGCAATCAGCCCCAGCATTTT.

This clonotype was seen ten or more times. V is TRBV20-1 and J is TRBJ2-7, with TRBD2 as a possible D gene (5 bases). The CDR3 has 15 residues. Germline CDR1 is DFQATT and CDR2 is SNEGSKA (reference sequence). V shed 3 bases and J shed 0 bases, with 15 bases lying between them. CDR3 residues: CSASQWSDYSYEQYF. Written as DNA, the CDR3 is TGCAGTGCTAGTCAGTGGTCAGACTACTCCTACGAGCAGTACTTC.

The chain joins TRBV29-1 to TRBJ1-1; TRBD1 agrees at 7 bases. There are 12 residues in the CDR3. The J segment lost 11 bases and the V segment lost 3 bases, leaving 9 bases of the junction unmatched. CDR1 is SQVTM, CDR2 ANQGSEA, per germline. CDR3 coding DNA: TGCAGCGTTGATGACGACAGGGTGGGGGCTTTCTTT. It encodes CSVDDDRVGAFF.

This clonotype was detected only a few times. The chain joins TRBV5-1 to TRBJ1-1; D unclear. Trimming removed 2 bases from V and 4 bases from J, with 9 bases in between. Germline CDR1 SGHRS, CDR2 YFSETQ. The CDR3 sequence is 13 residues long. The CDR3 loop is CASSFGVGTEAFF. The CDR3, as DNA: TGCGCCAGCAGCTTTGGGGTAGGCACTGAAGCTTTCTTT.

V gene TRBV10-3 combines with J gene TRBJ1-4; TRBD1 might be the D (5 bases). Germline CDR1 reads ENHRY; CDR2 reads SYGVKD. V shed 4 bases and J shed 4 bases, with 10 bases lying between them. The CDR3 is made up of 14 amino acids. In nucleotides, the CDR3 is TGTGCCATCAGTGCGACAGATTATAATGAAAAACTGTTTTTT. Its translation is CAISATDYNEKLFF.

This clonotype was recorded once. The junction departs from the called germline gene at one end, perhaps through a read error. The genes are TRBV7-3 and TRBJ1-1; D is unclear. The CDR3 spans 12 residues. The V gene's germline CDR1 is SGHTA and CDR2 FQGTGA. DNA of the CDR3: TGTGCCAGCAGCCCCACAAACACTGAAGCTTACTTT. Translating gives CASSPTNTEAYF. Filled out from reference TRBV7-3 and TRBJ1-1, the complete variable domain reads GAGVSQTPSNKVTEKGKYVELRCDPISGHTALYWYRQSLGQGPEFLIYFQGTGAADDSGLPNDRFFAVRPEGSVSTLKIQRTERGDSAVYLCASSPTNTEAYFGQGTRLTVV.

This clonotype was observed at least ten times. The genes are TRBV7-9 and TRBJ2-7; D unclear. Trimming shortened V by 1 base and J by 3 bases, and 10 bases separated the two germline ends. The CDR3 loop spans 14 amino acids. CDR1 and CDR2 (germline): SEHNR, FQNEAQ (reference sequence). CDR3 amino acids: CASSLGHGYYEQYF. CDR3 nucleotide sequence: TGTGCCAGCAGCTTAGGGCACGGCTACTACGAGCAGTACTTC.

This clonotype was counted many times. The rearrangement uses TRBV7-2 and TRBJ1-4; D is perhaps TRBD1 (5 bases). CDR1 is SGHTA, CDR2 FQGNSA, per germline. CDR3 size: 14 residues. The germline V and J ends were trimmed by 6 bases and 8 bases, with 16 bases remaining between them. The CDR3 DNA reads as TGTGCCAGCAGTCCGGGACTCCCGCCGGAAAAACTGTTTTTT. Translating gives CASSPGLPPEKLFF.

The chain recombines TRBV3-1 with TRBJ2-7; the match to TRBD2 covers 13 bases. V was pared by 4 bases and J by 12 bases, with 9 bases of the junction left unmatched. The CDR3 sequence is 14 residues long. Germline-derived CDR1 and CDR2 are LGHDT and YNNKEL (reference sequence). CDR3 in DNA: TGTGCCAGCAGCCGCGGACTAGCGGGGGAAGGTACGTACTTC. As protein: CASSRGLAGEGTYF.

This rearrangement joins TRBV25-1 to TRBJ1-4, with D perhaps TRBD1 (6 bases). Germline V CDR1 and CDR2: MGHDK, SYGVNS. The length of the CDR3 is 15 residues. With 4 bases removed from V and 8 bases from J, the gap between germline ends came to 17 bases. The CDR3 sequence is CASSARGSPIEKLFF. The DNA for the CDR3 is TGTGCCAGCAGTGCTAGGGGGAGCCCTATCGAAAAACTGTTTTTT.

Concerning this clonotype itself: This may come from a read error, since a much larger clone is one base off. V gene TRBV6-1 combines with J gene TRBJ2-5, with unresolved D. V was trimmed by 5 bases and J by 5 bases, leaving 12 bases between them. The CDR3 consists of 13 residues. Germline V CDR1 and CDR2: MNHNS, SASEGT. DNA of the CDR3: TGTGCCAGCAGTTCCCTATATTCGGAGACCCAGTACTTC. This sequence encodes CASSSLYSETQYF.

This clonotype was observed at least ten times. The chain carries TRBV5-1 and TRBJ1-5; D is undetermined. This CDR3 is built from 13 residues. Germline values: CDR1 SGHRS, CDR2 YFSETQ. V was clipped by 3 bases and J by 2 bases, with 6 bases between them. The CDR3 reads CASSSDGNQPQHF. DNA for the CDR3: TGCGCCAGCAGCTCCGATGGCAATCAGCCCCAGCATTTT.